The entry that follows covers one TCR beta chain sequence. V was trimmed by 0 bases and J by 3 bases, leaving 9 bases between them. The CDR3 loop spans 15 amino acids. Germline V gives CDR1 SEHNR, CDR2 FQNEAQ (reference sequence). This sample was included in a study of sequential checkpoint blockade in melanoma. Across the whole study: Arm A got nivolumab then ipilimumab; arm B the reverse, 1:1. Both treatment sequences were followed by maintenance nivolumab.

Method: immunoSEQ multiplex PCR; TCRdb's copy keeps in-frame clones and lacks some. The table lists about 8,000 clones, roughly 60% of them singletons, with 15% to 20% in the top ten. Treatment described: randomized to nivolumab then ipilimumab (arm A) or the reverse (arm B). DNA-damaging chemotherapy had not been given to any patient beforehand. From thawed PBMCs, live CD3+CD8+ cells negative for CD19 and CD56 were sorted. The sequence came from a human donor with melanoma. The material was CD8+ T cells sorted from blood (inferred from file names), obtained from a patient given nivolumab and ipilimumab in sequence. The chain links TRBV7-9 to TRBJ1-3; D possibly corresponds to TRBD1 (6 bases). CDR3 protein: CASSLAQGGGNTIYF. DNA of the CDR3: TGTGCCAGCAGCTTAGCGCAAGGGGGTGGAAACACCATATATTTT.